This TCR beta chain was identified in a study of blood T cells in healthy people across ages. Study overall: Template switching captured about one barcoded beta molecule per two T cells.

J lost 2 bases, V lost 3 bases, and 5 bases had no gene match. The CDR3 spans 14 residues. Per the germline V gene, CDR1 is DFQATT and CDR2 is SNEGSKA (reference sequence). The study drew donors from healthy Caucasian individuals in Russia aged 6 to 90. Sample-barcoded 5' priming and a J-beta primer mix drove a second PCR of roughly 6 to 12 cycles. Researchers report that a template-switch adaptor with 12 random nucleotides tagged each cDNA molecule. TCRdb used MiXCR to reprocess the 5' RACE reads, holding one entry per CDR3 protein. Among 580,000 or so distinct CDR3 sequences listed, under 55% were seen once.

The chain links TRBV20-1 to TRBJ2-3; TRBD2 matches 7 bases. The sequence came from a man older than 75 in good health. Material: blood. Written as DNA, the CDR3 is TGCAGTGCTAGTGGTAGCGGGCCCACAGATACGCAGTATTTT. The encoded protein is CSASGSGPTDTQYF.